The present TCR beta chain was sequenced within a study of CD8 T cells in Susac syndrome. Random hexamers primed reverse transcription of roughly 0.45 to 1 ug RNA. Each CDR3 protein gets one entry after TCRdb re-called the immunoSEQ multiplex PCR reads with MiXCR. The sample records some 190,000 distinct CDR3 sequences, roughly 96% being singletons. The CDR3 is 14 amino acids. In germline, CDR1 is SQVTM, CDR2 ANQGSEA. Unmatched junction bases numbered 9, after V lost 4 bases and J lost 4 bases. J is TRBJ1-2 and V is TRBV29-1; TRBD1 matches at 7 bases. Sample: CD4+ T cells from PBMCs. The TCR sequence derives from a human donor in good health. This CDR3 reads CSVGYRGWSYGYTF. DNA for the CDR3: TGCAGCGTTGGCTACAGGGGATGGAGCTATGGCTACACCTTC.